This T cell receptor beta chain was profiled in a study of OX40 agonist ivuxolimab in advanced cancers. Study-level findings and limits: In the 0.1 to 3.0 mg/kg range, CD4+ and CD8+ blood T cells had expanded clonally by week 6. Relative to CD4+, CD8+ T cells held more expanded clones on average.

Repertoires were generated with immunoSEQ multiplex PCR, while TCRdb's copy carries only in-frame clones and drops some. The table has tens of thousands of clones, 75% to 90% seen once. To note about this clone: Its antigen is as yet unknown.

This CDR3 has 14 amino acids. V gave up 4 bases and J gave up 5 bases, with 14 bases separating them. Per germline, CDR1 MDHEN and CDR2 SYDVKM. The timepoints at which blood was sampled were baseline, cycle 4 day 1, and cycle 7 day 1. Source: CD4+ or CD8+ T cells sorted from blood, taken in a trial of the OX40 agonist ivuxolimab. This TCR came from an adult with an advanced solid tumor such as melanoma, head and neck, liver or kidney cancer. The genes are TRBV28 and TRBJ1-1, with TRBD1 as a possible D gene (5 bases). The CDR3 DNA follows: TGTGCCAGCAGTTCCAGGGCTAGGAGGACTGAAGCTTTCTTT. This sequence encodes CASSSRARRTEAFF.